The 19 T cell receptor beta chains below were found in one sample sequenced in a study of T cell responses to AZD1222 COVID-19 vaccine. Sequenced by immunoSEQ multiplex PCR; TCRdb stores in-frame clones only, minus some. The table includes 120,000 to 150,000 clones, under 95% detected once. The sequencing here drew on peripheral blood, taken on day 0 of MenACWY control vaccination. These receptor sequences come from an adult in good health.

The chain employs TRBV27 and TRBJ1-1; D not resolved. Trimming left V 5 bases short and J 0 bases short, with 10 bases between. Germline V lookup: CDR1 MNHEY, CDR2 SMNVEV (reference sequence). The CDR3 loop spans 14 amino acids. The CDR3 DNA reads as TGTGCCAGCAGTGGGATAGACATGAACACTGAAGCTTTCTTT. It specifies CASSGIDMNTEAFF.

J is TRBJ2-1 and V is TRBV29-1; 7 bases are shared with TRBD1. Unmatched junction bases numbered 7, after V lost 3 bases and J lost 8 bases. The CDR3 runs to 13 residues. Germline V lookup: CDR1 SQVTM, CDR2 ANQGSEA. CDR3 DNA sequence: TGCAGCGTTGAGAAGGGGGCGAGGGATGAGCAGTTCTTC. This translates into CSVEKGARDEQFF.

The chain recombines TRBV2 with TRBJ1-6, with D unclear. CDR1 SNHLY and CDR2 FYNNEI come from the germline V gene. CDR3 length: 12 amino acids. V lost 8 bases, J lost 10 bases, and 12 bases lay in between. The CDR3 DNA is TGTGCCAGCCAACGGGCCTTATCACCCCTCCACTTT. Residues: CASQRALSPLHF.

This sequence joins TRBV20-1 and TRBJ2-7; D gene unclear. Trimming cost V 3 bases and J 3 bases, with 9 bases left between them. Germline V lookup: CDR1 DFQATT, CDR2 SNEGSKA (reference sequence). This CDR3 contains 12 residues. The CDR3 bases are TGCAGTGCTAGTCCTGGGAACTACGAGCAGTACTTC. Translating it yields CSASPGNYEQYF.

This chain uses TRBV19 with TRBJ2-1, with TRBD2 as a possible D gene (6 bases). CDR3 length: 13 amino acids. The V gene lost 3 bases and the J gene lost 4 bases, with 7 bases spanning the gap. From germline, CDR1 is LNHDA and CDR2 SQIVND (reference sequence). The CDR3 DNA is TGTGCCAGTAGTATGGGACTGTACAATGAGCAGTTCTTC. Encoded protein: CASSMGLYNEQFF.

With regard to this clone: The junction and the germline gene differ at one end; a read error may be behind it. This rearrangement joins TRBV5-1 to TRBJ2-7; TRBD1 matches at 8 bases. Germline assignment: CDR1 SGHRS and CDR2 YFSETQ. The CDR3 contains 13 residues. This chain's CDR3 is CASSIGQGPIKNF. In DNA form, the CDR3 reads TGCGCCAGCAGCATAGGACAGGGCCCCATCAAGAACTTC. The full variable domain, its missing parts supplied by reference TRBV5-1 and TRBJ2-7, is KAGVTQTPRYLIKTRGQQVTLSCSPISGHRSVSWYQQTPGQGLQFLFEYFSETQRNKGNFPGRFSGRQFSNSRSEMNVSTLELGDSALYLCASSIGQGPIKNFGPGTRLTVT.

The CDR3 DNA follows: TGTGCCAGCAGACCGACAGGGAAATATGGCTACACCTTC. Translated: CASRPTGKYGYTF. The chain employs TRBV2 and TRBJ1-2, with 7 bases fitting TRBD1. The CDR3 loop spans 13 amino acids. Unmatched junction bases numbered 6, after V lost 6 bases and J lost 5 bases. Per the germline V gene, CDR1 is SNHLY and CDR2 is FYNNEI.

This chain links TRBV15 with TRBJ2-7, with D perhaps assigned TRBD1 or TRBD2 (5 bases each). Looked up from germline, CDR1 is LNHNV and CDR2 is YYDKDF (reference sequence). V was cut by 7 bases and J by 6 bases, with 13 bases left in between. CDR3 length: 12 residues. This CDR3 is CATTKGRGEQYF. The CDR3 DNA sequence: TGTGCCACCACCAAGGGACGCGGCGAGCAGTACTTC.

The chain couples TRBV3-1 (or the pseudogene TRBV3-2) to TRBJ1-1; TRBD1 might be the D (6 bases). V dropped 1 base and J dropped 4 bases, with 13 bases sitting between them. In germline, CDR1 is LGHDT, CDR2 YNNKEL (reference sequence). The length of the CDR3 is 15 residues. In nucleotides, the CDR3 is TGTGCCAGCAGCCAAGGCTCTGGACAGACCACTGAAGCTTTCTTT. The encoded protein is CASSQGSGQTTEAFF.

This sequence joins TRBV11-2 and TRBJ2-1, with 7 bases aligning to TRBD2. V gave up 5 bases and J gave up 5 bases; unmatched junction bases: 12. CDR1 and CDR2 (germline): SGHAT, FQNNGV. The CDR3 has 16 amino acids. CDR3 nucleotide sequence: TGTGCCAGCAGCCAACGACTGAGCGGGGACCACAATGAGCAGTTCTTC. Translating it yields CASSQRLSGDHNEQFF.

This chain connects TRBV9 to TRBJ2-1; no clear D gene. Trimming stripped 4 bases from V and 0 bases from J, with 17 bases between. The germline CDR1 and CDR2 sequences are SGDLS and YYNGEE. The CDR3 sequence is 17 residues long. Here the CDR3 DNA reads TGTGCCAGCAGCCCATCTACCTTGCCGAGCTCCTACAATGAGCAGTTCTTC. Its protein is CASSPSTLPSSYNEQFF.

CDR3 in DNA: TGTGCCACCAGTTCAGATTCCAATGAGCAGTTCTTC. Its protein product is CATSSDSNEQFF. This rearrangement joins TRBV24-1 to TRBJ2-1; D is unresolved. Trimming stripped 6 bases from V and 6 bases from J, with 8 bases between. This CDR3 has 12 amino acids. From germline, CDR1 is KGHDR and CDR2 SFDVKD.

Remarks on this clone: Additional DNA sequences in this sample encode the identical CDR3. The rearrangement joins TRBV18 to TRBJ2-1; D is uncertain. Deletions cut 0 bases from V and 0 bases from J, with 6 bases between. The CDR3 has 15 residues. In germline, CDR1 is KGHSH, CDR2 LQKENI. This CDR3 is CASSPPRSSYNEQFF. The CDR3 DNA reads TGTGCCAGCTCACCACCGAGAAGCTCCTACAATGAGCAGTTCTTC.

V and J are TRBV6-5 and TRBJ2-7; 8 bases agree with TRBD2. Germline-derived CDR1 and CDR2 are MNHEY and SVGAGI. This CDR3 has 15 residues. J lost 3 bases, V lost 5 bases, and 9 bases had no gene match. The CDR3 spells CASSRRGSGIYEQYF. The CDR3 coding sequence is TGTGCCAGCAGTCGCCGGGGTAGCGGGATCTACGAGCAGTACTTC.

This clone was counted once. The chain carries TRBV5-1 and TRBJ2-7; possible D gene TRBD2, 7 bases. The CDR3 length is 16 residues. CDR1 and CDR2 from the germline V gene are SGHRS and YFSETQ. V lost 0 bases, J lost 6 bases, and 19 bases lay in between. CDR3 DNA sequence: TGCGCCAGCAGCTTGGCGGGTCGAGGGGGGGTCACCGAGCAGTACTTC. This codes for CASSLAGRGGVTEQYF.

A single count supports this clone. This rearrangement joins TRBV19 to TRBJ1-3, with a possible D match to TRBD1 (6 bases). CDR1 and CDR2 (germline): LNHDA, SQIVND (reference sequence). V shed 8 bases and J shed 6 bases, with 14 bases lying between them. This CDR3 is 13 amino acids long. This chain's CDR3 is CASQQGRANTIYF. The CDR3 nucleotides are TGTGCCAGTCAACAGGGAAGAGCAAACACCATATATTTT.

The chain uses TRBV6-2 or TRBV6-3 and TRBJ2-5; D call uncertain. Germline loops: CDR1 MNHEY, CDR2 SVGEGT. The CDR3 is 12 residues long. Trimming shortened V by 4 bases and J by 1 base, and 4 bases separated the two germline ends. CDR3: CASSSTQETQYF. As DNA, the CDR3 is TGTGCCAGCAGTTCTACCCAAGAGACCCAGTACTTC.

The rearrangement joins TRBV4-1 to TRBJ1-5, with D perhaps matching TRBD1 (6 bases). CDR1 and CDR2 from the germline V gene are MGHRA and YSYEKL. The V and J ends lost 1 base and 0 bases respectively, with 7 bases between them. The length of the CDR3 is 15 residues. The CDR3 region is CASSQGGGSNQPQHF. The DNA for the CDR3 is TGCGCCAGCAGCCAAGGAGGGGGTAGCAATCAGCCCCAGCATTTT.

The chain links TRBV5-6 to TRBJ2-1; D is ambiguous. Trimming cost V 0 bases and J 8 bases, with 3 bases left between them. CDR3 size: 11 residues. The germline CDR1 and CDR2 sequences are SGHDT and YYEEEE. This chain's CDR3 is CASSLGHEQFF. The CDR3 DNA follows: TGTGCCAGCAGCTTGGGGCATGAGCAGTTCTTC.